What follows describes a single T cell receptor (beta chain). The specificity of this receptor is unknown. One base away there is no much larger clone; base qualities are not given. Each collaborating institution followed its own protocols to collect whole blood in K2EDTA tubes. For TCRbeta analysis, collaborators shipped samples in one of three forms: frozen whole blood, isolated PBMCs, or DNA extracted from either of those sample types. This entry comes from a study of blood T cell repertoires in COVID-19 (dated by TCRdb to about 2020). Regarding the complete study: Samples from collaborators originated in the United States, Italy and Spain and spanned both the acute and convalescent phases of COVID-19. The sample metadata nearly always contained a de-identified subject ID, COVID-19 status, age in years and sex. Samples came from the ongoing ImmuneRACE study (first 160 participants) plus 1,254 subjects from 6 global collaborators. Where available, HLA class I and class II types were obtained from metadata supplied by the sample provider rather than from assay-based typing. The dataset comprised deeply sampled blood TCRbeta repertoires from subjects exposed to, actively infected with, or recovered from COVID-19. The repertoires were made available in a free public database intended to serve as a resource for research on the immune response to SARS-CoV-2. The prospective study material was composed of cDNA or gDNA derived from T cells, B-cell-depleted T cells, or PBMCs. The research as a whole found: How much clinical and demographic metadata was included differed by source and by participant, and the metadata was provided uncurated.

TCRbeta CDR3 regions were amplified from genomic DNA using the immunoSEQ Assay, a bias-controlled multiplex PCR. The published analysis was carried out like this. The number of nucleated cells in each sample was estimated by amplification of reference gene primers within the assay. To quantify the absolute abundance of each unique TCRbeta CDR3 rearrangement, sequence reads were collapsed and filtered. For each sample, productive Simpson clonality was calculated as the square root of Simpson's diversity index across productive rearrangements. Imported from immuneACCESS, the table was reduced by TCRdb to in-frame sequences with V and J called. These copies leave out some clones; in studies compared against another copy, an unresolved V gene accounts for under half, and the cause of the remainder is not known. V and J calls and clone size are those listed in that table; D and trimming were worked out from the DNA. The sample data list fewer than 250,000 clones, and 70% to 90% of these were observed just once. Of the sample, about 0.93% falls within the top ten clones.

The sequenced sample consisted of peripheral blood. This receptor was taken from a man in his forties with acute or convalescent COVID-19.

The CDR3 loop reads CASSKGDTNTEAFF. The DNA sequence is TGTGCCAGTAGTAAAGGCGACACTAACACTGAAGCTTTCTTT. The rearranged chain carries TRBV19 and TRBJ1-1, with no confidently assigned D gene. Deletion took 4 bases off V and 2 bases off J, with a span of 11 bases between the germline ends. According to the germline V gene (reference sequence), CDR1 reads LNHDA and CDR2 reads SQIVND. The CDR3 numbers 14 residues from cysteine through phenylalanine. Only the CDR3 DNA is retained, 42 bases long and in frame from the first base.